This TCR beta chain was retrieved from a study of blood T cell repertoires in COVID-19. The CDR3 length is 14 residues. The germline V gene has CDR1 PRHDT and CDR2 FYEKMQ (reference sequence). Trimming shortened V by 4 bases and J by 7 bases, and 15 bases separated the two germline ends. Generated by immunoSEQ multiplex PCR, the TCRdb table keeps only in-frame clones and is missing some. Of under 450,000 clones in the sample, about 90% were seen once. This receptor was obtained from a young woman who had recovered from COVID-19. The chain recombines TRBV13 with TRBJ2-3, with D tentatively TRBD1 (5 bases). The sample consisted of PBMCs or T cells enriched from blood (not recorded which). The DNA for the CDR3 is TGTGCCAGCAGCTCTGCAAAGGGGCCAAATACGCAGTATTTT. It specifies CASSSAKGPNTQYF.